The 8 T cell receptor beta chains listed next were all sequenced from one sample in a study of T-cell reconstitution after alpha-beta-depleted transplantation in children. Using unique molecular identifiers, the investigators prepared the TCRbeta library. One entry per CDR3 protein results from TCRdb running MiXCR on the PCR reads. Of 640,000 or so distinct CDR3 sequences listed, roughly 17% are singletons. The input for sequencing was PBMCs from the stem cell graft donor, taken from the stem cell graft. These TCRs come from a human donor who donated a stem cell graft to a child with acute myeloid leukemia.

This clonotype occurred a few times. The chain's CDR3 is CASSLGEGGNYGYTF. In DNA, the CDR3 is TGTGCCAGCAGTTTAGGGGAAGGGGGTAACTATGGCTACACCTTC. This chain connects TRBV12-3 or TRBV12-4 to TRBJ1-2; possibly TRBD1 for D (6 bases). This CDR3 has 15 amino acids. The V gene lost 1 base and the J gene lost 1 base, with 10 bases spanning the gap.

This clonotype was recorded at least ten times. The chain couples TRBV27 to TRBJ1-2; D is unclear. This CDR3 comprises 14 residues. With 0 bases removed from V and 3 bases from J, the gap between germline ends came to 8 bases. CDR1 and CDR2 (germline): MNHEY, SMNVEV (reference sequence). The DNA for the CDR3 is TGTGCCAGCAGTTTATCGGGCCGAGACTATGGCTACACCTTC. Encoded protein: CASSLSGRDYGYTF.

The sample holds a few counts of this clonotype. The V call is TRBV7-2, the J call TRBJ2-7; 8 bases agree with TRBD2. CDR1 is SGHTA, CDR2 FQGNSA, per germline. Trimming cost V 4 bases and J 2 bases; bases outside gene matches: 10. The CDR3 spans 16 residues. CDR3 nucleotide sequence: TGTGCCAGCAGCTCGTTACCCGGGACTAGTCCCTACGAGCAGTACTTC. Protein product: CASSSLPGTSPYEQYF.

This clonotype was seen at least ten times. V gene TRBV7-2 combines with J gene TRBJ1-2; weak D call: TRBD1 (5 bases). V lost 3 bases and J lost 6, with 17 bases in between. Looked up from germline, CDR1 is SGHTA and CDR2 is FQGNSA. CDR3 size: 15 residues. The CDR3 DNA is TGTGCCAGCAGCTTGACGCGGGGGTCAAGAGATGGCTACACCTTC. It encodes CASSLTRGSRDGYTF.

Only a few counts were recorded for this clonotype. This chain connects TRBV7-3 to TRBJ2-1, with TRBD2 matching 11 bases. Unmatched junction bases numbered 6, after V lost 1 base and J lost 10 bases. Germline lookup yields CDR1 SGHTA and CDR2 FQGTGA. This CDR3 is built from 15 residues. The CDR3 sequence: CASSLNFLAGGEQFF. DNA for the CDR3: TGTGCCAGCAGCTTAAACTTTCTAGCGGGGGGAGAGCAGTTCTTC.

At least ten counts were recorded for this clonotype. The V and J genes are TRBV9 and TRBJ1-6; TRBD1 aligns across 7 bases. V shed 3 bases and J 8 bases; nucleotides not matched to a gene: 5. The CDR3 extends over 14 amino acids. CDR1 and CDR2 (germline): SGDLS, YYNGEE. CDR3 residues: CASSATGPYSPLHF. Here the CDR3 DNA reads TGTGCCAGCAGCGCGACAGGGCCATATTCACCCCTCCACTTT.

The chain joins TRBV7-9 to TRBJ2-5; D is perhaps TRBD2 (6 bases). This CDR3 region has 14 residues. CDR1 and CDR2 from the germline V gene are SEHNR and FQNEAQ (reference sequence). V was cut by 4 bases and J by 2 bases, with 11 bases left in between. Written as DNA, the CDR3 is TGTGCCAGCAGCTCCGCGGGACGGCAAGAGACCCAGTACTTC. Protein product: CASSSAGRQETQYF. The whole variable domain, remainder taken from reference TRBV7-9 and TRBJ2-5, is DTGVSQNPRHKITKRGQNVTFRCDPISEHNRLYWYRQTLGQGPEFLTYFQNEAQLEKSRLLSDRFSAERPKGSFSTLEIQRTEQGDSAMYLCASSSAGRQETQYFGPGTRLLVL.

This clonotype showed up many times. V and J are TRBV20-1 and TRBJ1-1, with D perhaps TRBD1 (6 bases). Trimming shortened V by 5 bases and J by 5 bases, and 15 bases separated the two germline ends. The CDR3 runs 13 residues. Germline V CDR1 and CDR2: DFQATT, SNEGSKA (reference sequence). The CDR3 protein is CSAGLQGRTEAFF. The DNA of the CDR3 is TGCAGTGCTGGATTACAGGGTAGGACTGAAGCTTTCTTT.